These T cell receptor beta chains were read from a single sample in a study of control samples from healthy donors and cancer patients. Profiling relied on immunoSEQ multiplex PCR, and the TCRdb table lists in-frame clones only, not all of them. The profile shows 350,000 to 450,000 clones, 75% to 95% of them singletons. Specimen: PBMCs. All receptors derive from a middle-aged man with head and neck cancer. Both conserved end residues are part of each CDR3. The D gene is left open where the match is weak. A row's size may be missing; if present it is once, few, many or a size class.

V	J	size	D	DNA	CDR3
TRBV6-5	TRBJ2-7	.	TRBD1	TGTGCCAGCAGTTCTCCCCGGGACAGGGCCTACGAGCAGTACTTC	CASSSPRDRAYEQYF
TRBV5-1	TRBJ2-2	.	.	TGCGCCAGCAGCTTGGATTGGGGGACCGGGGAGCTGTTTTTT	CASSLDWGTGELFF
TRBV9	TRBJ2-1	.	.	TGTGCCAGCACCGCCGGCTCCTACAATGAGCAGTTCTTC	CASTAGSYNEQFF
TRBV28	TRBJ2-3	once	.	TGTGCCAGCAGTTTAGGGGCAGGAACAGATACGCAGTATTTT	CASSLGAGTDTQYF
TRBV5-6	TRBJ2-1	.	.	TGTGCCAGCAGCTTGTGGTTCGCGCGGAATGAGCAGTTCTTC	CASSLWFARNEQFF
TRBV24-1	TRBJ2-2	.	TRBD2	TGTGCCACCAGCGGGACTAGGAACACCGGGGAGCTGTTTTTT	CATSGTRNTGELFF
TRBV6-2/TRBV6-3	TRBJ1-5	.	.	TGTGCCAGCAGTTACGGGGCAGATACCCAGCCCCAGCATTTT	CASSYGADTQPQHF
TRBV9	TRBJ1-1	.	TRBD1	TGTGCCAGCAGCTCAGGGGGGGCACCTGCCATGAACACTGAAGCTTTCTTT	CASSSGGAPAMNTEAFF
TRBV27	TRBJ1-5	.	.	TGTGCCAGCACGCGGGCCGGAGGGGACAATCAGCCCCAGCATTTT	CASTRAGGDNQPQHF
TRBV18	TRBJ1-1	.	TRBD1	TGTGCCAGCTCACCGGAACAGGGGATGAACACTGAAGCTTTCTTT	CASSPEQGMNTEAFF
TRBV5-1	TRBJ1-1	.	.	TGCGCCAGCAGCTTGGAAGAAGGGCTCCAGGAAGCTTTCTTT	CASSLEEGLQEAFF
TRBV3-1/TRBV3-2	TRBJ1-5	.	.	TGTGCCAGCAGCCAAGGGGGGCCAGGAGGTTGGCAGCCCCAGCATTTT	CASSQGGPGGWQPQHF
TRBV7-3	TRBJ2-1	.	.	TGTGCCAGCAGCTCCGGGACTCCTGGCTACAATGAGCAGTTCTTC	CASSSGTPGYNEQFF
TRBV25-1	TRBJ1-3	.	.	TGTGCCAGCAGAATCCGTTCGGGGGCCGTCTCTGGAAACACCATATATTTT	CASRIRSGAVSGNTIYF